What follows are 16 T cell receptor beta chains derived from one specimen sequenced in a study of blood T cell repertoires in COVID-19. Libraries were prepared by immunoSEQ multiplex PCR; TCRdb keeps only in-frame clonotypes and omits some of them. The sample contains about 100,000 clones, 65% to 90% of which appear only once. Source material: PBMCs or T cells enriched from blood (not recorded which). All receptors derive from a woman aged 45 to 65 who had recovered from COVID-19.

The chain links TRBV19 to TRBJ2-1; D may be TRBD2 (6 bases). Germline V gene lookup returns CDR1 LNHDA and CDR2 SQIVND (reference sequence). The V end was cut by 3 bases, the J end by 0 bases, with 12 bases between. The CDR3 extends over 16 amino acids. The CDR3 spells CASSIWAGSSYNEQFF. The CDR3, as DNA: TGTGCCAGTAGTATTTGGGCCGGGAGCTCCTACAATGAGCAGTTCTTC.

The CDR3 nucleotides read TGTGCCATCAGCCCCGGCAGGGACATACTTAACTATGGCTACACCTTC. Translation: CAISPGRDILNYGYTF. The rearrangement joins TRBV10-3 to TRBJ1-2; possibly TRBD1 for D (6 bases). V shed 6 bases and J shed 1 base, with 18 bases lying between them. The CDR3 extends over 16 amino acids. CDR1 and CDR2 from the germline V gene are ENHRY and SYGVKD.

This clone was observed at least ten times. This chain connects TRBV5-4 to TRBJ1-2, with D hard to call. The CDR3 runs 13 residues. The germline V gene encodes CDR1 SGHNT and CDR2 YYREEE (reference sequence). V lost 1 base and J lost 3, with 7 bases in between. The CDR3 protein is CASSLFGDYGYTF. DNA for the CDR3: TGTGCCAGCAGCTTGTTCGGGGACTATGGCTACACCTTC.

The V call is TRBV4-2, the J call TRBJ1-4; D gene ambiguous. CDR3 length equals 15 residues. CDR1 and CDR2 from the germline V gene are LGHNA and YNFKEQ. V shed 1 base and J shed 8 bases, with 14 bases lying between them. In DNA form, the CDR3 reads TGTGCCAGCAGCCAAGCGTATTCAAGCGGGGAAAAACTGTTTTTT. It yields the protein CASSQAYSSGEKLFF.

This rearrangement joins TRBV6-6 to TRBJ1-2; TRBD1 agrees at 9 bases. Per germline, CDR1 MNHNY and CDR2 SVGAGI (reference sequence). Trimming took 1 base from V and 7 from J; bases not matched to a gene: 7. This CDR3 has 15 amino acids. This CDR3 is CASSYLGQGVRGYTF. In DNA, the CDR3 is TGTGCCAGCAGTTACTTGGGACAGGGCGTTCGTGGCTACACCTTC.

The V call is TRBV7-9, the J call TRBJ1-2, with 7 positions matching TRBD1. Germline trimming cut 0 bases from V and 2 bases from J; bases unmatched to any gene: 0. Germline V gives CDR1 SEHNR, CDR2 FQNEAQ (reference sequence). The CDR3 runs 14 residues. The CDR3 region is CASSLAGQNYGYTF. The CDR3 DNA sequence: TGTGCCAGCAGCTTAGCGGGACAGAACTATGGCTACACCTTC.

V is TRBV28 and J is TRBJ2-3, with a tentative D call TRBD1 (5 bases). CDR3 length: 15 amino acids. The germline V and J ends were trimmed by 3 bases and 2 bases, with 12 bases remaining between them. Germline V gene data show CDR1 as MDHEN and CDR2 as SYDVKM. CDR3 coding DNA: TGTGCCAGCAGTTTCCTGGTAGGGGACACAGATACGCAGTATTTT. Amino acid sequence: CASSFLVGDTDTQYF.

This chain links TRBV20-1 with TRBJ2-7; no clear D gene. Per the germline V gene, CDR1 is DFQATT and CDR2 is SNEGSKA (reference sequence). Trimming shortened V by 1 base and J by 6 bases, and 4 bases separated the two germline ends. The length of the CDR3 is 10 residues. CDR3 DNA sequence: TGCAGTGCTAGAGTCTCCGAGCAGTACTTC. Protein product: CSARVSEQYF.

The chain combines TRBV28 with TRBJ2-1; 7 positions match TRBD2. V dropped 6 bases and J dropped 5; count of bases not matched to a gene: 10. Germline loops: CDR1 MDHEN, CDR2 SYDVKM. The length of the CDR3 is 15 residues. The CDR3 coding sequence is TGTGCCAGCAGCTTCTTTGGGGGAGGGAACAATGAGCAGTTCTTC. Translated: CASSFFGGGNNEQFF. Supplemented by reference TRBV28 and TRBJ2-1, the full variable domain reads DVKVTQSSRYLVKRTGEKVFLECVQDMDHENMFWYRQDPGLGLRLIYFSYDVKMKEKGDIPEGYSVSREKKERFSLILESASTNQTSMYLCASSFFGGGNNEQFFGPGTRLTVL.

J is TRBJ1-1 and V is TRBV6-4, with D possibly matching TRBD1 (5 bases). V lost 6 bases and J lost 1, with 12 bases in between. CDR1 MRHNA and CDR2 SNTAGT come from the germline V gene. This CDR3 spans 14 amino acids. This CDR3 reads CASRKEQANTEAFF. The DNA of the CDR3 is TGTGCCAGCAGGAAGGAACAGGCGAACACTGAAGCTTTCTTT.

V usage is TRBV11-2 and J usage is TRBJ2-5; TRBD2 might be the D (8 bases). Trimming left V 5 bases short and J 5 bases short, with 18 bases between. Germline V gene lookup returns CDR1 SGHAT and CDR2 FQNNGV. CDR3 length: 15 amino acids. The CDR3, as DNA: TGTGCCAGCAGCCTCCGGACAGGCGGGGGGGAGACCCAGTACTTC. The encoded protein is CASSLRTGGGETQYF.

V usage is TRBV15 and J usage is TRBJ1-6; maybe TRBD1 (6 bases). Trimming took off 2 bases at V and 7 bases at J, with 15 bases between the two ends. From germline, CDR1 is LNHNV and CDR2 YYDKDF (reference sequence). The CDR3 loop spans 16 amino acids. The CDR3 protein is CATSRPDDRRNSPLHF. DNA of the CDR3: TGTGCCACCAGCAGACCTGATGACAGGAGAAATTCACCCCTCCACTTT.

The chain uses TRBV15 and TRBJ2-3, with TRBD1 as a possible D gene (6 bases). This CDR3 has 16 residues. Germline lookup yields CDR1 LNHNV and CDR2 YYDKDF (reference sequence). V was shortened by 1 base and J by 0 bases, with 11 bases between the two germline ends. CDR3 region: CATSRGTGPSTDTQYF. The CDR3 nucleotides read TGTGCCACCAGCAGAGGAACAGGGCCTAGCACAGATACGCAGTATTTT. The whole variable domain, remainder taken from reference TRBV15 and TRBJ2-3, is DAMVIQNPRYQVTQFGKPVTLSCSQTLNHNVMYWYQQKSSQAPKLLFHYYDKDFNNEADTPDNFQSRRPNTSFCFLDIRSPGLGDTAMYLCATSRGTGPSTDTQYFGPGTRLTVL.

The chain has TRBV18 and TRBJ2-7; the match to TRBD1 covers 7 bases. In germline, CDR1 is KGHSH, CDR2 LQKENI. V shed 4 bases and J 6 bases; nucleotides not matched to a gene: 12. This CDR3 spans 15 amino acids. CDR3 residues: CASSLSAGTDGEQYF. CDR3 nucleotide sequence: TGTGCCAGCTCACTCTCAGCCGGGACAGATGGCGAGCAGTACTTC.

The chain recombines TRBV4-1 with TRBJ2-7; tentative D call: TRBD2 (5 bases). Trimming removed 2 bases at V and 3 bases at J, with 11 bases between. Germline CDR1 reads MGHRA; CDR2 reads YSYEKL. The CDR3 consists of 14 residues. The CDR3 DNA is TGCGCCAGCAGCCAATACGAGGGAAACTACGAGCAGTACTTC. Its protein product is CASSQYEGNYEQYF.

The chain links TRBV5-1 to TRBJ2-1, with 9 bases aligning to TRBD1. Germline lookup yields CDR1 SGHRS and CDR2 YFSETQ. CDR3 length equals 21 residues. Trimming cost V 5 bases and J 8 bases; bases outside gene matches: 29. CDR3 in DNA: TGCGCCAGCAGTATTAGGGGACAGGGCGAAAACCGGGGCCCAGGAGGTGATGAGCAGTTCTTC. Protein product: CASSIRGQGENRGPGGDEQFF.